A single sample gave rise to the 6 T cell receptor beta chains below, sequenced in a study of cytomegalovirus exposure and HLA in healthy donors. The PCR was carried out with 60 Vbeta primers and 13 Jbeta primers. Generated by immunoSEQ multiplex PCR, the TCRdb table keeps only in-frame clones and is missing some. The sample carries approximately 150,000 clones, roughly 79% recorded once. The sequencing input was PBMCs. These receptor sequences come from a woman between 45 and 65 years old in good health and CMV-seronegative.

The chain is built from TRBV6-6 and TRBJ1-2; 9 bases match TRBD1. V shed 10 bases, J shed 6 bases, and the junction held 12 bases outside the gene matches. This CDR3 is built from 14 residues. Germline assignment: CDR1 MNHNY and CDR2 SVGAGI (reference sequence). The CDR3 DNA follows: TGTGCCACCGATCAGCAGGACAGGGGTGATGGCTACACCTTC. It translates to CATDQQDRGDGYTF.

The chain carries TRBV10-3 and TRBJ2-7, with TRBD1 as a possible D gene (5 bases). Germline values: CDR1 ENHRY, CDR2 SYGVKD. The CDR3 has 12 amino acids. Trimming stripped 6 bases from V and 4 bases from J, with 10 bases between. DNA for the CDR3: TGTGCCATCAGAGGGGATGGGTACGAGCAGTACTTC. It is translated as CAIRGDGYEQYF.

This clone was seen a single time. The CDR3 DNA reads TGTGCCAGCAGAATCCCCGGGGCGGGGGGCTACACCTTC. This encodes CASRIPGAGGYTF. The chain recombines TRBV11-2 with TRBJ1-2, with D tentatively TRBD1 (5 bases). The germline V gene encodes CDR1 SGHAT and CDR2 FQNNGV. V was shortened by 6 bases and J by 8 bases, with 16 bases between the two germline ends. CDR3 length: 13 residues. Combining the CDR3 with reference TRBV11-2 and TRBJ1-2 gives the whole variable domain EAGVAQSPRYKIIEKRQSVAFWCNPISGHATLYWYQQILGQGPKLLIQFQNNGVVDDSQLPKDRFSAERLKGVDSTLKIQPAKLEDSAVYLCASRIPGAGGYTFGSGTRLTVV.

The rearrangement links TRBV21-1 to TRBJ2-7; whether TRBD2, the table's D call, matches the DNA was not checked. TRBV21-1 is annotated as a pseudogene. The CDR3 is 14 amino acids. This CDR3 reads CASSKEVTGDEQYF. CDR3 nucleotide sequence: TGTGCCAGCAGCAAAGAGGTCACGGGGGACGAGCAGTACTTC.

The chain is built from TRBV7-6 and TRBJ2-2; 9 bases fit TRBD1. Germline lookup yields CDR1 SGHVS and CDR2 FNYEAQ. Germline trimming cut 4 bases from V and 6 bases from J; bases unmatched to any gene: 3. This CDR3 region has 14 residues. The CDR3 sequence is CASSSWTGAGELFF. CDR3 nucleotides: TGTGCCAGCAGCTCTTGGACAGGGGCCGGGGAGCTGTTTTTT.

The J gene is TRBJ1-2, the V gene TRBV9; no clear D. Germline CDR1 is SGDLS and CDR2 is YYNGEE. Trimming shortened V by 0 bases and J by 8 bases, and 8 bases separated the two germline ends. This CDR3 spans 12 amino acids. DNA for the CDR3: TGTGCCAGCAGCGTAGATTCGTCCGGCTACACCTTC. Translation gives CASSVDSSGYTF.